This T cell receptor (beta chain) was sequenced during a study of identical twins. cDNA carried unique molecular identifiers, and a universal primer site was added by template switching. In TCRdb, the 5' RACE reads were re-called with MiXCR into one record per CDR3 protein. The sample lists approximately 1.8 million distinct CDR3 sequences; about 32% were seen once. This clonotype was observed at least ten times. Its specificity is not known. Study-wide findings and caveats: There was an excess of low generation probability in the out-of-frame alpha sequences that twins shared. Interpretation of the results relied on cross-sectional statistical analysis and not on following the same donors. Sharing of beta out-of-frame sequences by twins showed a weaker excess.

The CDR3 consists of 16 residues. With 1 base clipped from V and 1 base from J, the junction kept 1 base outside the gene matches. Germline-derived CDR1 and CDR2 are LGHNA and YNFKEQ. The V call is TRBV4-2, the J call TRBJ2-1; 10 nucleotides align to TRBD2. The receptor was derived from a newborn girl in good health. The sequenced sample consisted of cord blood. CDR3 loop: CASSQATSGSYNEQFF. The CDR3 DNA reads TGTGCCAGCAGCCAAGCGACTAGCGGGTCCTACAATGAGCAGTTCTTC.